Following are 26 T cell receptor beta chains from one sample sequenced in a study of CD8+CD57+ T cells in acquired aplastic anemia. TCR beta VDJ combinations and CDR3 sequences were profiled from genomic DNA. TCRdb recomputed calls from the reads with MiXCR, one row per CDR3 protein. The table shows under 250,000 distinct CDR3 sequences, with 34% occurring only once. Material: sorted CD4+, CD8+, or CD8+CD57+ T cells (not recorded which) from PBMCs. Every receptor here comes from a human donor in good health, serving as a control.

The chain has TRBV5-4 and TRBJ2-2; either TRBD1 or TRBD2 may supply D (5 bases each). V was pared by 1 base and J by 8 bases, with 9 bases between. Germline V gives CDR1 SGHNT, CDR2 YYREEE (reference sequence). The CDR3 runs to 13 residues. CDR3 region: CASSLLGVGELFF. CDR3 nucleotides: TGTGCCAGCAGCTTGTTGGGGGTAGGGGAGCTGTTTTTT.

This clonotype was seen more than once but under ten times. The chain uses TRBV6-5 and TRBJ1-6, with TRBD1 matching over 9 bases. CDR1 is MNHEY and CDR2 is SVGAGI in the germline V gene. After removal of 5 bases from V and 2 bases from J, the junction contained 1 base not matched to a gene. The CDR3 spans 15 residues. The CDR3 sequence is CASSNRGPYNSPLHF. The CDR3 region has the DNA TGTGCCAGCAGTAACAGGGGGCCCTATAATTCACCCCTCCACTTT.

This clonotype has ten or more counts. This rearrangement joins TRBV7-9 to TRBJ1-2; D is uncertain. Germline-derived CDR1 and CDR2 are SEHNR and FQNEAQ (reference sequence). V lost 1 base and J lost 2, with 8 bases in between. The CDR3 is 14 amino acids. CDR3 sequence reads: CASSLGWANYGYTF. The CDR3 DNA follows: TGTGCCAGCAGCTTAGGTTGGGCGAACTATGGCTACACCTTC.

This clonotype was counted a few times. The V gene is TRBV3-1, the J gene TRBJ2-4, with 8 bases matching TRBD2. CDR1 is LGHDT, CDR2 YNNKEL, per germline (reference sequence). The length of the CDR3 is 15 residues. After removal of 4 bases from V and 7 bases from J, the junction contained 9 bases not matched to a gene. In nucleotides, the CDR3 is TGTGCCAGCAGCCCGGCCGGGACTAGTCACAACATTCAGTACTTC. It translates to CASSPAGTSHNIQYF.

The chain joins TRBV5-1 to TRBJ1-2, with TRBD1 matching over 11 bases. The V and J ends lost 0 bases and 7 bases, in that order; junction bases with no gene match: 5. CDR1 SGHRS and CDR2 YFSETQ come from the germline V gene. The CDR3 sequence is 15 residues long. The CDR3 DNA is TGCGCCAGCAGCTTGGACGGACAGGGGGCCGGTGGCTACACCTTC. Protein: CASSLDGQGAGGYTF.

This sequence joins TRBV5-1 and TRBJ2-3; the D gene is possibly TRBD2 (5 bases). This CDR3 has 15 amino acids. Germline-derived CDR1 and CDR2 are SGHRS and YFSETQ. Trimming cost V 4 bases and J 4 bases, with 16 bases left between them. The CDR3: CASSQTLAGADTQYF. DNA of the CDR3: TGCGCCAGCAGCCAAACCCTAGCTGGGGCAGATACGCAGTATTTT.

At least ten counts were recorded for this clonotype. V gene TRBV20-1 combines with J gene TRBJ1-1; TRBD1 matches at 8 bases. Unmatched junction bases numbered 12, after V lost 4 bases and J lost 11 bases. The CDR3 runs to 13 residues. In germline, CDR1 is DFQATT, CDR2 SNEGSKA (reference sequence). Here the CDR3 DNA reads TGCAGTGCTACATCCAGGACAGGGAAAGGGGCTTTCTTT. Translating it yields CSATSRTGKGAFF.

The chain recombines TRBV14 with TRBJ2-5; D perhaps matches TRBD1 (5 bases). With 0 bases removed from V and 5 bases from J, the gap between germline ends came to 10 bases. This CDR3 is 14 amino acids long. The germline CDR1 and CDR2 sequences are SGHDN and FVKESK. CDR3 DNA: TGTGCCAGCAGCCAAGAGAGGCACAGGGAGACCCAGTACTTC. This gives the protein CASSQERHRETQYF.

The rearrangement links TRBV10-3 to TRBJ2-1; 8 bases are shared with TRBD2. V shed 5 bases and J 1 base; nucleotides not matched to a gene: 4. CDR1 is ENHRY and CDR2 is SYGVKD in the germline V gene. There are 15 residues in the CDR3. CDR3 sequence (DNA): TGTGCCATCAGTCCGGGACTAGGATCCTACAATGAGCAGTTCTTC. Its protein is CAISPGLGSYNEQFF.

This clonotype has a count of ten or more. The CDR3 DNA sequence: TGTGCCAGCAGCCAGGGGTTGGGACTTGGCTACACCTTC. It yields the protein CASSQGLGLGYTF. This chain joins TRBV3-1 and TRBJ1-2; perhaps TRBD1 as D (5 bases). The germline gives CDR1 LGHDT, CDR2 YNNKEL (reference sequence). This CDR3 region has 13 residues. The V and J ends lost 3 bases and 7 bases respectively, with 12 bases between them.

The CDR3 sequence: CATSRGLRGEQFF. The CDR3 coding sequence is TGTGCCACCAGCAGAGGGTTAAGAGGTGAGCAGTTCTTC. The rearrangement joins TRBV15 to TRBJ2-1; D ambiguous. Deletions cut 1 base from V and 9 bases from J, with 10 bases between. The CDR3 loop spans 13 amino acids. The germline V gene encodes CDR1 LNHNV and CDR2 YYDKDF (reference sequence).

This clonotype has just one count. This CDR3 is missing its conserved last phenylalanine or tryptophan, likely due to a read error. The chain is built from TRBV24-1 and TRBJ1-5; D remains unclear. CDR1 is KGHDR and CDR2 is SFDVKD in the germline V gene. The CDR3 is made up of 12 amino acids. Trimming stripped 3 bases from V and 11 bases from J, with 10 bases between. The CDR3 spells CATSDNQETQHL. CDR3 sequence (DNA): TGTGCCACCAGTGATAACCAAGAGACCCAGCATCTT.

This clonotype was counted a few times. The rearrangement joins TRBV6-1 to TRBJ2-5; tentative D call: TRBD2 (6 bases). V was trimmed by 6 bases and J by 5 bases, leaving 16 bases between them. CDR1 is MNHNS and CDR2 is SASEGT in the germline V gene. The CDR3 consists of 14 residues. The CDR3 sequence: CASRPHLALETQYF. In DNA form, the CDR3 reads TGTGCCAGCAGGCCCCATCTAGCGCTGGAGACCCAGTACTTC.

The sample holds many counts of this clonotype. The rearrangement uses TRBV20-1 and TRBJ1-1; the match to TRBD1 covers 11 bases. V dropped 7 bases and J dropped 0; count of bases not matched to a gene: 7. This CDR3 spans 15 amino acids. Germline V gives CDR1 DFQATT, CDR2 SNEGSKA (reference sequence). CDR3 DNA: TGCAGTGTTGGACAGGGGGCGCGTATGAACACTGAAGCTTTCTTT. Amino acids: CSVGQGARMNTEAFF.

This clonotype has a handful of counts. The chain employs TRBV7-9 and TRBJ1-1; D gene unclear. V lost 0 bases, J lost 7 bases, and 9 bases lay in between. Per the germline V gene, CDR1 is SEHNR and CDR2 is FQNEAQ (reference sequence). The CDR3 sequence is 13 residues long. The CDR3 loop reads CASSLAWGSEAFF. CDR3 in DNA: TGTGCCAGCAGCTTAGCTTGGGGTAGTGAAGCTTTCTTT. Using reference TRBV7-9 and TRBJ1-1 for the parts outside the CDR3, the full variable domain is DTGVSQNPRHKITKRGQNVTFRCDPISEHNRLYWYRQTLGQGPEFLTYFQNEAQLEKSRLLSDRFSAERPKGSFSTLEIQRTEQGDSAMYLCASSLAWGSEAFFGQGTRLTVV.

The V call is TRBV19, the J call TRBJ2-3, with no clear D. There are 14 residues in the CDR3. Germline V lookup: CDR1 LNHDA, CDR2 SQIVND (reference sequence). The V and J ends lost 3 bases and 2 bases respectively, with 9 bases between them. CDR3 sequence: CASSISTVTDTQYF. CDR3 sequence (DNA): TGTGCCAGTAGTATTTCTACAGTCACAGATACGCAGTATTTT.

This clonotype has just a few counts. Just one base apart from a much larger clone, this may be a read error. This CDR3 is CASSPFGGGESQYF. CDR3 coding DNA: TGTGCCAGCAGCCCTTTCGGCGGGGGGGAGTCCCAGTACTTC. The chain couples TRBV7-3 to TRBJ2-5; the match to TRBD2 covers 9 bases. V lost 5 bases and J lost 9; bases outside the gene matches: 10. CDR1 and CDR2 from the germline V gene are SGHTA and FQGTGA. The CDR3 length is 14 residues.

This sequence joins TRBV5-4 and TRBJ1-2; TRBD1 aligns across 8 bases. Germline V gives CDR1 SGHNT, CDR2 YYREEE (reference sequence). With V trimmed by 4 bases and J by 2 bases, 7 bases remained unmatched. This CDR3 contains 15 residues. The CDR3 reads CASSPKQGDNYGYTF. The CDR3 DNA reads TGTGCCAGCAGCCCGAAACAGGGGGACAACTATGGCTACACCTTC.

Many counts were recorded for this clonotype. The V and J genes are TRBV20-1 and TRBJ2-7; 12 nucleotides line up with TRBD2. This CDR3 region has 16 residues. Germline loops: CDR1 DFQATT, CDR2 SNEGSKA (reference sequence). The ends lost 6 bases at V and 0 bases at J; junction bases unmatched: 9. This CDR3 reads CSARRLAGDGSYEQYF. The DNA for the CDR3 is TGCAGTGCCAGGAGACTAGCGGGAGATGGCTCCTACGAGCAGTACTTC.

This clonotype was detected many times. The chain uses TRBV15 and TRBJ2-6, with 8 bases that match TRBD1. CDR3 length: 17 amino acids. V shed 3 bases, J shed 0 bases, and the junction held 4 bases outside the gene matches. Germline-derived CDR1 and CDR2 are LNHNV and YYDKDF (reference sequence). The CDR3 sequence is CATSRGTGSSGANVLTF. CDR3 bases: TGTGCCACCAGCAGGGGGACAGGCAGCTCTGGGGCCAACGTCCTGACTTTC.

The CDR3 region has the DNA TGTGCCAGCAGCTCTTACAGGGTCGCCTACGAGCAGTACTTC. Protein product: CASSSYRVAYEQYF. The chain has TRBV7-9 and TRBJ2-7, with D perhaps matching TRBD1 (6 bases). V lost 4 bases and J 2 bases, leaving 12 bases between the germline ends. The CDR3 is 14 amino acids. Germline assignment: CDR1 SEHNR and CDR2 FQNEAQ (reference sequence).

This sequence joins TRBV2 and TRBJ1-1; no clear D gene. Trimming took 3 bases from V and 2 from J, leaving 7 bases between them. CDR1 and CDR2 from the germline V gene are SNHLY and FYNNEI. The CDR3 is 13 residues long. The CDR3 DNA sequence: TGTGCCAGCAGTGACTATGGAAACACTGAAGCTTTCTTT. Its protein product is CASSDYGNTEAFF.

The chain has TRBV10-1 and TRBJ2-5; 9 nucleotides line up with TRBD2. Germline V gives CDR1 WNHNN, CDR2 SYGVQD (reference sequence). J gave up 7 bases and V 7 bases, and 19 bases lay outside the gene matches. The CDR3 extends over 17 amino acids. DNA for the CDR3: TGCGCCAGCATCCTACAGGCGGGGGGGACCTGGGCGTGGACCCAGTACTTC. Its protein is CASILQAGGTWAWTQYF.

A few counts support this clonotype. The CDR3 region is CAWSGPPGTWNEKLFF. In nucleotides, the CDR3 is TGTGCCTGGAGTGGCCCACCCGGGACGTGGAATGAAAAACTGTTTTTT. J is TRBJ1-4 and V is TRBV30; D possibly corresponds to TRBD1 (5 bases). Trimming took off 1 base at V and 5 bases at J, with 17 bases between the two ends. The CDR3 covers 16 residues. The V gene's germline CDR1 is GTSNPN and CDR2 SVGIG (reference sequence).

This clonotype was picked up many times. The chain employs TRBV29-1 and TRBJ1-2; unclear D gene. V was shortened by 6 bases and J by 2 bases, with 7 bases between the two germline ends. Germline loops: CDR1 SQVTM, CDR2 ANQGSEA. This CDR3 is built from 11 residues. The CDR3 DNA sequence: TGCAGCGTCCGATGGAACTATGGCTACACCTTC. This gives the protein CSVRWNYGYTF.

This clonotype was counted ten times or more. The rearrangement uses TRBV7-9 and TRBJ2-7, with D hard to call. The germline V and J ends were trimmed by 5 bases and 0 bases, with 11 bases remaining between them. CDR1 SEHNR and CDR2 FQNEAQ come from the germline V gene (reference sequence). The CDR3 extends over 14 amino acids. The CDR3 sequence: CASSLDGYSYEQYF. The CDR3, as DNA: TGTGCCAGCAGCCTGGACGGGTACTCCTACGAGCAGTACTTC.